The 10 T cell receptor beta chains presented below share a single source sample, sequenced in a study of CD8+CD57+ T cells in acquired aplastic anemia. The use of genomic DNA as template underpinned the TCR beta VDJ and CDR3 profiling. One entry per CDR3 protein, called by TCRdb with MiXCR from the reads. Here the sample spans 150,000 to 200,000 distinct CDR3 sequences, roughly 63% being singletons. The sequencing input was sorted CD4+, CD8+, or CD8+CD57+ T cells (not recorded which) from PBMCs. The receptor set was obtained from a human donor in good health.

V gene TRBV10-3 combines with J gene TRBJ1-1; 7 nucleotides agree with TRBD1. Germline V lookup: CDR1 ENHRY, CDR2 SYGVKD. V was pared by 6 bases and J by 3 bases, with 1 base of the junction left unmatched. This CDR3 comprises 12 residues. CDR3 loop: CAIRQGDTEAFF. In nucleotides, the CDR3 is TGTGCCATCAGGCAGGGGGACACTGAAGCTTTCTTT.

The chain is built from TRBV10-3 and TRBJ1-1; D gene unclear. The germline gives CDR1 ENHRY, CDR2 SYGVKD. The CDR3 sequence is 15 residues long. Trimming took off 0 bases at V and 3 bases at J, with 11 bases between the two ends. The CDR3 nucleotides read TGTGCCATCAGTGAGTCGAAGGCCCCATACACTGAAGCTTTCTTT. This sequence encodes CAISESKAPYTEAFF.

This clonotype was recorded a few times. The junction and the germline gene differ at one end; a read error may be behind it. V is TRBV7-7 and J is TRBJ2-7; 8 bases align to TRBD1. The CDR3 runs to 15 residues. CDR1 is SSHAT and CDR2 is FNYEAQ in the germline V gene (reference sequence). CDR3 in DNA: TGTGCTAGCAGCCCAGGGGGCGTCAGCTCCTACGAGCAGTACTTC. Translation: CASSPGGVSSYEQYF.

The gene calls are TRBV9 and TRBJ1-2; D remains ambiguous. CDR3 length equals 16 residues. V gave up 0 bases and J gave up 4 bases, with 16 bases separating them. Germline V gives CDR1 SGDLS, CDR2 YYNGEE. The CDR3 is CASSVEGSSAGYGYTF. The CDR3 nucleotides are TGTGCCAGCAGCGTAGAAGGGTCCTCGGCAGGCTATGGCTACACCTTC.

The chain couples TRBV28 to TRBJ2-2; TRBD2 matches at 7 bases. V was clipped by 6 bases and J by 2 bases; unmatched bases: 9. Germline-derived CDR1 and CDR2 are MDHEN and SYDVKM. The CDR3 has 16 amino acids. CDR3 nucleotide sequence: TGTGCCAGCAGATCGTGGCTAGCGGTTAACACCGGGGAGCTGTTTTTT. It is translated as CASRSWLAVNTGELFF.

In this sample, this clonotype turned up once. The CDR3 loop reads CATSDLRQGGNEQFF. CDR3 DNA sequence: TGTGCCACCAGTGATTTGCGACAGGGTGGTAATGAGCAGTTCTTC. The chain combines TRBV24-1 with TRBJ2-1, with 7 bases aligning to TRBD1. J gave up 7 bases and V 0 bases, and 5 bases lay outside the gene matches. Germline-derived CDR1 and CDR2 are KGHDR and SFDVKD. The CDR3 runs to 15 residues.

This chain connects TRBV20-1 to TRBJ1-1, with D unresolved. V lost 3 bases, J lost 1 base, and 12 bases lay in between. The germline V gene has CDR1 DFQATT and CDR2 SNEGSKA (reference sequence). The CDR3 loop spans 14 amino acids. CDR3 sequence: CSARGMAGNTEAFF. The CDR3 DNA reads TGCAGTGCTAGGGGCATGGCAGGGAACACTGAAGCTTTCTTT.

In the case of this clonotype: A read error may account for a junction end that differs from germline. The V and J genes are TRBV5-1 and TRBJ2-2; 12 bases match TRBD2. Germline CDR1 is SGHRS and CDR2 is YFSETQ. The CDR3 runs 17 residues. CDR3 amino acids: CTSSFETSGSGTGELFF. CDR3 DNA: TGCACCAGCAGCTTTGAGACTAGCGGGAGTGGCACCGGGGAGCTGTTTTTT. The entire variable domain, with the rest obtained from reference TRBV5-1 and TRBJ2-2, is as follows: KAGVTQTPRYLIKTRGQQVTLSCSPISGHRSVSWYQQTPGQGLQFLFEYFSETQRNKGNFPGRFSGRQFSNSRSEMNVSTLELGDSALYLCTSSFETSGSGTGELFFGEGSRLTVL.

The CDR3 bases are TGCAGTGCTAGAGGCGAGAGGGAGGCAGAGACCCAGTACTTC. This encodes CSARGEREAETQYF. The V gene is TRBV20-1, the J gene TRBJ2-5; possibly TRBD2 for D (6 bases). Trimming took off 1 base at V and 4 bases at J, with 13 bases between the two ends. Germline V gene sequence: CDR1 DFQATT, CDR2 SNEGSKA (reference sequence). This CDR3 contains 14 residues.

J is TRBJ1-6 and V is TRBV7-2; a weak D match, TRBD1 (6 bases). The CDR3 extends over 14 amino acids. Germline V gives CDR1 SGHTA, CDR2 FQGNSA. Trimming removed 3 bases from V and 7 bases from J, with 10 bases in between. CDR3 sequence reads: CASSFGQRNSPLHF. The DNA for the CDR3 is TGTGCCAGCAGCTTTGGACAGAGGAATTCACCCCTCCACTTT.